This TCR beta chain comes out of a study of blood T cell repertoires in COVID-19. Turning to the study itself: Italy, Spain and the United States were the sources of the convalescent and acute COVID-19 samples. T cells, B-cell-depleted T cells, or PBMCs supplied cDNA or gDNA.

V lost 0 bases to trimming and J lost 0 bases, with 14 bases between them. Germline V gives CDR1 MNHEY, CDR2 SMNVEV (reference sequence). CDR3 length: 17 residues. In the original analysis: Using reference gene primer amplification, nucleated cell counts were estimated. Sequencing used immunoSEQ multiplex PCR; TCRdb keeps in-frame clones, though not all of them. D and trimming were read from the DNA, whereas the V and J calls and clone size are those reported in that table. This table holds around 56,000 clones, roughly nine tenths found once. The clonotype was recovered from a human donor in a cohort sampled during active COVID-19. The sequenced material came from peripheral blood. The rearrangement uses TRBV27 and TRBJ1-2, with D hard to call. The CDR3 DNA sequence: TGTGCCAGCAGTTTATCCTTGCCGGGTTCAGCTAACTATGGCTACACCTTC. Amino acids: CASSLSLPGSANYGYTF.